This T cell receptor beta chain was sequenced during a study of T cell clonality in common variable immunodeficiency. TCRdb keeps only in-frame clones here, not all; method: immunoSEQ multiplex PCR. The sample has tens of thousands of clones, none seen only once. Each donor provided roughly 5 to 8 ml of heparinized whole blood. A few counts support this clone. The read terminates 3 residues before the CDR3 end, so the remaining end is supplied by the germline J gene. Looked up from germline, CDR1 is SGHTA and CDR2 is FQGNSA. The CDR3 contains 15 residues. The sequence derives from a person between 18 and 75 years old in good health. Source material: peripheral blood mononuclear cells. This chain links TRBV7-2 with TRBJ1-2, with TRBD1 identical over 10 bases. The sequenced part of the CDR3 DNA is TGTGCCAGCAGCACATGGACAGGGGGACTTGATACC. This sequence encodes CASSTWTGGLDT. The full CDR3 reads CASSTWTGGLDTYTF.